These 21 T cell receptor beta chains were all obtained from the same sample, sequenced in a study of human T cells and chemical hapten exposure. TCRdb reprocessed the RACE reads with MiXCR, giving one entry per CDR3 protein. Here the sample spans about 120,000 distinct CDR3 sequences, around 10% being singletons. Time point: patch test 1, 2 weeks after DPC sensitization. Treatment here: therapeutic diphenylcyclopropenone sensitization with weekly scalp DPC. The source was whole blood, collected in connection with sensitization to the hapten diphenylcyclopropenone (DPC). Receptor source: a woman aged 45-60 years with alopecia areata. Some clones in this sample may be carry-over from other donors' samples.

This clonotype was detected only a few times. The chain carries TRBV19 and TRBJ2-2; 8 nucleotides align to TRBD1. This CDR3 has 16 residues. V trimming: 9 bases; J trimming: 5 bases; junction bases outside the gene matches: 14. Germline values: CDR1 LNHDA, CDR2 SQIVND (reference sequence). The CDR3 DNA is TGTGCCAGCGACAGGGGTAAGAAGAGTTGGACCGGGGAGCTGTTTTTT. Its protein product is CASDRGKKSWTGELFF.

This rearrangement joins TRBV7-2 to TRBJ1-4, with TRBD1 matching 9 bases. Germline CDR1 and CDR2: SGHTA and FQGNSA. J lost 7 bases, V lost 4 bases, and 7 bases had no gene match. The CDR3 runs to 15 residues. CDR3 nucleotide sequence: TGTGCCAGCAGCTCTACAGGGGGCGCGGGTGAAAAACTGTTTTTT. Amino acid sequence: CASSSTGGAGEKLFF. Full variable domain (missing parts from reference TRBV7-2 and TRBJ1-4): GAGVSQSPSNKVTEKGKDVELRCDPISGHTALYWYRQSLGQGLEFLIYFQGNSAPDKSGLPSDRFSAERTGGSVSTLTIQRTQQEDSAVYLCASSSTGGAGEKLFFGSGTQLSVL.

At least ten counts were recorded for this clonotype. The V and J genes are TRBV7-9 and TRBJ2-1, with D perhaps given as TRBD1 or TRBD2 (5 bases each). This CDR3 has 14 amino acids. The ends were cut back, 1 base at V and 9 bases at J, with 13 bases in the middle. Germline V CDR1 and CDR2: SEHNR, FQNEAQ (reference sequence). The CDR3 sequence: CASSLGGTVIEQFF. The CDR3 DNA sequence: TGTGCCAGCAGCTTAGGGGGGACGGTTATTGAGCAGTTCTTC. The entire variable domain, with the rest obtained from reference TRBV7-9 and TRBJ2-1, is as follows: DTGVSQNPRHKITKRGQNVTFRCDPISEHNRLYWYRQTLGQGPEFLTYFQNEAQLEKSRLLSDRFSAERPKGSFSTLEIQRTEQGDSAMYLCASSLGGTVIEQFFGPGTRLTVL.

As concerns this clonotype: This may come from a read error, since a much larger clone is one base off. V usage is TRBV29-1 and J usage is TRBJ1-1; D remains ambiguous. Trimming removed 8 bases from V and 8 bases from J, with 15 bases in between. The CDR3 has 11 residues. CDR1 and CDR2 (germline): SQVTM, ANQGSEA. In DNA, the CDR3 is TGCAGCACCAAAGCGCACCTCGAAGCTTTCTTT. This codes for CSTKAHLEAFF.

The table lists this clonotype with a few counts. The chain combines TRBV18 with TRBJ2-2, with D perhaps matching TRBD2 (6 bases). The CDR3 length is 16 residues. Germline V lookup: CDR1 KGHSH, CDR2 LQKENI. V was cut by 7 bases and J by 4 bases, with 19 bases left in between. CDR3 amino acids: CASLHGSPGGTGELFF. As DNA, the CDR3 is TGTGCCAGCTTACACGGATCCCCCGGGGGCACCGGGGAGCTGTTTTTT.

This clonotype occurred many times. The CDR3 region is CASSLEGFSNQPQHF. The CDR3 region has the DNA TGCGCCAGCAGCTTGGAGGGCTTTAGCAATCAGCCCCAGCATTTT. The chain joins TRBV5-1 to TRBJ1-5; no clear D. Trimming took off 0 bases at V and 0 bases at J, with 7 bases between the two ends. The V gene's germline CDR1 is SGHRS and CDR2 YFSETQ. The CDR3 totals 15 residues.

Many counts were recorded for this clonotype. This chain links TRBV28 with TRBJ1-6; 8 bases are a match to TRBD1. J was trimmed by 2 bases and V by 7 bases; bases with no gene match: 7. There are 16 residues in the CDR3. CDR1 and CDR2 (germline): MDHEN, SYDVKM. The CDR3 DNA follows: TGTGCCAGCAACCAAGGCAGGGGGCCCTATAATTCACCCCTCCACTTT. Protein sequence: CASNQGRGPYNSPLHF.

The chain links TRBV28 to TRBJ1-6, with D perhaps TRBD1 (6 bases). V was clipped by 11 bases and J by 9 bases, with 17 bases between them. The V gene's germline CDR1 is MDHEN and CDR2 SYDVKM. The CDR3 extends over 13 amino acids. The CDR3 loop reads CASRTGRSSPLHF. The DNA of the CDR3 is TGTGCCTCCCGAACAGGGAGGAGTTCACCCCTCCACTTT.

This clonotype was seen more than once but under ten times. The germline gene is not matched at one end of the junction; a read error may be the cause. The gene calls are TRBV14 and TRBJ1-2; D may be TRBD1 (6 bases). CDR1 and CDR2 (germline): SGHDN, FVKESK. This CDR3 spans 13 amino acids. CDR3 region: CASSHRTALSPYF. The CDR3 nucleotides read TGTGCCAGCAGCCATCGGACAGCGCTGTCCCCCTACTTC. The whole variable domain, filled in from reference TRBV14 and TRBJ1-2, reads EAGVTQFPSHSVIEKGQTVTLRCDPISGHDNLYWYRRVMGKEIKFLLHFVKESKQDESGMPNNRFLAERTGGTYSTLKVQPAELEDSGVYFCASSHRTALSPYFGSGTRLTVV.

This clonotype was recorded many times. The chain combines TRBV20-1 with TRBJ2-1; 10 positions agree with TRBD2. V trimming: 6 bases; J trimming: 7 bases; junction bases outside the gene matches: 9. Germline CDR1 reads DFQATT; CDR2 reads SNEGSKA (reference sequence). There are 14 residues in the CDR3. In DNA form, the CDR3 reads TGCAGTGCAAAGAAGCGGGGGGGCCTAAATGAGCAGTTCTTC. It codes for CSAKKRGGLNEQFF.

The genes are TRBV7-6 and TRBJ2-1; TRBD2 matches at 15 bases. Germline trimming cut 4 bases from V and 5 bases from J; bases unmatched to any gene: 9. From germline, CDR1 is SGHVS and CDR2 FNYEAQ. This CDR3 has 18 amino acids. In DNA form, the CDR3 reads TGTGCCAGCAGCTCGTCCGGGACTAGCGGGAGGAACCACAATGAGCAGTTCTTC. It specifies CASSSSGTSGRNHNEQFF. Full variable domain (outside the CDR3, taken from reference TRBV7-6 and TRBJ2-1): GAGVSQSPRYKVTKRGQDVALRCDPISGHVSLYWYRQALGQGPEFLTYFNYEAQQDKSGLPNDRFSAERPEGSISTLTIQRTEQRDSAMYRCASSSSGTSGRNHNEQFFGPGTRLTVL.

At least ten counts were recorded for this clonotype. The chain carries TRBV5-1 and TRBJ2-7, with no clear D. The germline gives CDR1 SGHRS, CDR2 YFSETQ. The CDR3 is 15 residues long. Trimming stripped 2 bases from V and 2 bases from J, with 14 bases between. The CDR3 reads CASSFELGRPYEQYF. CDR3 bases: TGCGCCAGCAGCTTCGAATTAGGGCGCCCCTACGAGCAGTACTTC.

The J gene is TRBJ2-1, the V gene TRBV12-3 or TRBV12-4; no clear D. The CDR3 loop spans 11 amino acids. Trimming left V 5 bases short and J 10 bases short, with 9 bases between. Here the CDR3 reads CASSLLTEQFF. The CDR3 nucleotides read TGTGCCAGCAGTCTACTAACGGAGCAGTTCTTC.

There are a few counts of this clonotype. J is TRBJ2-3 and V is TRBV20-1, with 9 positions matching TRBD2. J lost 4 bases, V lost 0 bases, and 11 bases had no gene match. The CDR3 is 17 residues long. Looked up from germline, CDR1 is DFQATT and CDR2 is SNEGSKA (reference sequence). The chain's CDR3 is CSARDGGGALLSDTQYF. The CDR3 coding sequence is TGCAGTGCTAGAGATGGCGGGGGGGCCTTATTGTCAGATACGCAGTATTTT.

This clonotype was recorded at least ten times. The chain carries TRBV6-5 and TRBJ2-5; 8 bases agree with TRBD1. The CDR3 spans 14 residues. Germline CDR1 reads MNHEY; CDR2 reads SVGAGI. V trimming: 5 bases; J trimming: 2 bases; junction bases outside the gene matches: 4. CDR3 amino acids: CASSRDRLQETQYF. The CDR3 coding sequence is TGTGCCAGCAGTAGGGACAGGCTACAAGAGACCCAGTACTTC.

Many counts were recorded for this clonotype. This chain joins TRBV3-1 and TRBJ2-2, with D possibly being TRBD2 (5 bases). Per germline, CDR1 LGHDT and CDR2 YNNKEL (reference sequence). V lost 0 bases to trimming and J lost 9 bases, with 23 bases between them. This CDR3 has 18 residues. CDR3 sequence: CASSQDPRSAPGIRELFF. The CDR3 coding sequence is TGTGCCAGCAGCCAAGACCCTCGGTCGGCCCCGGGGATAAGGGAGCTGTTTTTT.

This clonotype was recorded many times. The genes are TRBV11-1 and TRBJ2-7, with D tentatively TRBD1 or TRBD2 (6 bases each). The CDR3 has 14 amino acids. The V end lost 5 bases, the J end lost 2 bases, and 13 bases lay between the germline ends. The germline CDR1 and CDR2 sequences are SGHAT and FQDESV (reference sequence). This CDR3 reads CASSPDRTTYEQYF. In nucleotides, the CDR3 is TGTGCCAGCAGCCCCGACAGGACTACCTACGAGCAGTACTTC.

This clonotype was observed a handful of times. The V gene is TRBV29-1, the J gene TRBJ1-1, with 8 bases aligning to TRBD1. The CDR3 spans 12 residues. With V trimmed by 7 bases and J by 6 bases, 7 bases remained unmatched. Germline CDR1 and CDR2: SQVTM and ANQGSEA. In DNA form, the CDR3 reads TGCAGCGCCGGACAGGGAGAGGCTGAAGCTTTCTTT. The encoded protein is CSAGQGEAEAFF.

The gene calls are TRBV29-1 and TRBJ2-1; perhaps TRBD1 as D (6 bases). Trimming took 0 bases from V and 5 from J, leaving 8 bases between them. Germline V gene sequence: CDR1 SQVTM, CDR2 ANQGSEA. CDR3 length: 13 residues. The CDR3 DNA reads TGCAGCGTTGAAGACAGGGGCGACAATGAGCAGTTCTTC. Protein sequence: CSVEDRGDNEQFF.

This clonotype was found many times. The chain has TRBV25-1 and TRBJ2-7, with a tentative D call TRBD2 (6 bases). Germline lookup yields CDR1 MGHDK and CDR2 SYGVNS. This CDR3 is built from 14 residues. V lost 8 bases and J lost 7, with 21 bases in between. The CDR3 sequence is CASAIAEPFTEQYF. The CDR3 DNA reads as TGTGCCAGCGCTATAGCGGAGCCCTTTACGGAGCAGTACTTC.

This clonotype was seen many times. The chain couples TRBV10-1 to TRBJ1-2; 9 bases line up with TRBD1. V trimming: 7 bases; J trimming: 4 bases; junction bases outside the gene matches: 10. Per germline, CDR1 WNHNN and CDR2 SYGVQD (reference sequence). The CDR3 is made up of 15 amino acids. The CDR3 DNA is TGCGCCAGCAATCGAACCTACAGGGGGCTCTATGGCTACACCTTC. Translating gives CASNRTYRGLYGYTF.